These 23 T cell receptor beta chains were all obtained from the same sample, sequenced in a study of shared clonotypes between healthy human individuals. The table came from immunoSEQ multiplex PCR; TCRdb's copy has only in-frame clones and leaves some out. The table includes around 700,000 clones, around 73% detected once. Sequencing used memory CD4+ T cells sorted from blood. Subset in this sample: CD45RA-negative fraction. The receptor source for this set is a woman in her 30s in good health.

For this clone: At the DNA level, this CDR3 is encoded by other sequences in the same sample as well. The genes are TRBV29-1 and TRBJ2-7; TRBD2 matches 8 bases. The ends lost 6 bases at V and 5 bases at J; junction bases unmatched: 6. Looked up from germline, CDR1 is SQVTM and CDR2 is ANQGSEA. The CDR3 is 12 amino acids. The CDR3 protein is CSVRTGGDEQYF. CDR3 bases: TGCAGCGTACGGACGGGGGGGGACGAGCAGTACTTC.

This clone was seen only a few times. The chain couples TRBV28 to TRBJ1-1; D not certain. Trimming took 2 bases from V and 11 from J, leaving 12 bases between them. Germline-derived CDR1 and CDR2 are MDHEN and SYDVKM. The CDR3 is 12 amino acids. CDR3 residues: CASSLKTRTAFF. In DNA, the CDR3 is TGTGCCAGCAGTTTAAAAACCCGTACGGCTTTCTTT. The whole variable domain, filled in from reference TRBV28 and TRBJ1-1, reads DVKVTQSSRYLVKRTGEKVFLECVQDMDHENMFWYRQDPGLGLRLIYFSYDVKMKEKGDIPEGYSVSREKKERFSLILESASTNQTSMYLCASSLKTRTAFFGQGTRLTVV.

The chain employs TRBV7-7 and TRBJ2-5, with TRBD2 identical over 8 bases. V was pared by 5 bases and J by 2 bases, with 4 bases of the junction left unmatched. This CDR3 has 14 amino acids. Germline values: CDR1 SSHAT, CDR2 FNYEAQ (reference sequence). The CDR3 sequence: CASSKTSAQETQYF. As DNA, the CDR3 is TGTGCCAGCAGCAAGACTAGCGCACAAGAGACCCAGTACTTC.

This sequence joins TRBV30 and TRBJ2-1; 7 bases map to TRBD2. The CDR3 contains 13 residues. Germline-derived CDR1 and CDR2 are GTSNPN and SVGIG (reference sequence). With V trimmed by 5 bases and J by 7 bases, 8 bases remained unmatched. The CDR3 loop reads CAWDGGKINEQFF. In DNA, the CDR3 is TGTGCCTGGGACGGGGGGAAGATTAATGAGCAGTTCTTC.

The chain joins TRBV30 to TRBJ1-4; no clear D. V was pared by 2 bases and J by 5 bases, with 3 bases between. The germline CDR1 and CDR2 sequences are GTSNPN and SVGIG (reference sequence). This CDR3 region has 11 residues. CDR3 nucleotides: TGTGCCTGGAGTAAGAATGAAAAACTGTTTTTT. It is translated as CAWSKNEKLFF. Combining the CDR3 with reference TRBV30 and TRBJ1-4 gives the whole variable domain SQTIHQWPATLVQPVGSPLSLECTVEGTSNPNLYWYRQAAGRGLQLLFYSVGIGQISSEVPQNLSASRPQDRQFILSSKKLLLSDSGFYLCAWSKNEKLFFGSGTQLSVL.

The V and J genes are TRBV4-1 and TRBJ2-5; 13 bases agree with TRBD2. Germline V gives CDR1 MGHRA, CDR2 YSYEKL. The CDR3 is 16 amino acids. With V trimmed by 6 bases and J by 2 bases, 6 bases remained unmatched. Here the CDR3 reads CASSRTSGSGQETQYF. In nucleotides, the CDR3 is TGCGCCAGCAGTCGGACTAGCGGGAGTGGGCAAGAGACCCAGTACTTC.

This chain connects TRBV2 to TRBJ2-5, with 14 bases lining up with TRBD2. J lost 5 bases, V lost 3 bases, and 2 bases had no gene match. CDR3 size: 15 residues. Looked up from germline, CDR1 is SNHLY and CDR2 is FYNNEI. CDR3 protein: CASSEGLAGAETQYF. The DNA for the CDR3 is TGTGCCAGCAGTGAGGGACTAGCGGGAGCGGAGACCCAGTACTTC.

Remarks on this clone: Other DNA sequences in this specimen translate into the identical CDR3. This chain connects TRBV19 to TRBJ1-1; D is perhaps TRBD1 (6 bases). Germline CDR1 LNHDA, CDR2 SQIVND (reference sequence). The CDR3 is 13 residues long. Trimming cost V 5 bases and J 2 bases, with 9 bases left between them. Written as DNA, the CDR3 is TGTGCCAGTAGTTCACAGGGAAACACTGAAGCTTTCTTT. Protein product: CASSSQGNTEAFF.

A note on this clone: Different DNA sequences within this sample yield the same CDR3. The CDR3 nucleotides read TGTGCCACCAGCAGGGACTCCCTCTCCTACGAGCAGTACTTC. Translating it yields CATSRDSLSYEQYF. J is TRBJ2-7 and V is TRBV15, with TRBD2 as a possible D gene (5 bases). This CDR3 spans 14 amino acids. Germline CDR1 and CDR2: LNHNV and YYDKDF (reference sequence). V lost 3 bases, J lost 0 bases, and 9 bases lay in between.

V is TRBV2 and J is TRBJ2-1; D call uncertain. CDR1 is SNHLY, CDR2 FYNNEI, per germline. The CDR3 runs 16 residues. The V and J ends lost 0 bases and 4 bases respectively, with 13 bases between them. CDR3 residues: CASSEASAVGYNEQFF. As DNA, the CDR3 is TGTGCCAGCAGTGAAGCTTCAGCAGTAGGATACAATGAGCAGTTCTTC.

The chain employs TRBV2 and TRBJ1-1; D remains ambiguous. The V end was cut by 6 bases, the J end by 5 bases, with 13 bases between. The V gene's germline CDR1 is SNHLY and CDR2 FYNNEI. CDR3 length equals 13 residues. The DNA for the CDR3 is TGTGCCAGCAGGACTGGGCCAGAGACTGAAGCTTTCTTT. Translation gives CASRTGPETEAFF.

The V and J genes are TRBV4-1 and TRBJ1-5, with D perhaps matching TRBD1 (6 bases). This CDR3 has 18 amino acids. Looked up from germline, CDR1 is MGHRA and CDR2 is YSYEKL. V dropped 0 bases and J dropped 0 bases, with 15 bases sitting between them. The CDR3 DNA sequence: TGCGCCAGCAGCCAAGACCCCACAGGGCGGTATAGCAATCAGCCCCAGCATTTT. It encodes CASSQDPTGRYSNQPQHF.

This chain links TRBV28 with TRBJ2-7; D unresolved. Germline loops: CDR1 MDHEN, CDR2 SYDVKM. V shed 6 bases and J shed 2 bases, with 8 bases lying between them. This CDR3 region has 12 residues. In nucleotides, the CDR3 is TGTGCCAGCAGCCCCGGCCCCTACGAGCAGTACTTC. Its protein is CASSPGPYEQYF.

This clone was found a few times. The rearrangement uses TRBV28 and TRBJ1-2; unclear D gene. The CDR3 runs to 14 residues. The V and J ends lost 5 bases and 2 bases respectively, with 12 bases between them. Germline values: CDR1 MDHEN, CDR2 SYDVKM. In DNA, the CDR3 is TGTGCCAGCAGTAGCAGCCTCAGCAACTATGGCTACACCTTC. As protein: CASSSSLSNYGYTF.

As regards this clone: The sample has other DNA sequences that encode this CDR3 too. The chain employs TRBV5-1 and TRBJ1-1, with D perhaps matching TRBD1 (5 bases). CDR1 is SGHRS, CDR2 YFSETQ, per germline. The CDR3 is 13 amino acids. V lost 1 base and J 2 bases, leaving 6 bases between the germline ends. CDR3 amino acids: CASSLQGNTEAFF. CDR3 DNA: TGCGCCAGCAGCTTGCAGGGAAACACTGAAGCTTTCTTT.

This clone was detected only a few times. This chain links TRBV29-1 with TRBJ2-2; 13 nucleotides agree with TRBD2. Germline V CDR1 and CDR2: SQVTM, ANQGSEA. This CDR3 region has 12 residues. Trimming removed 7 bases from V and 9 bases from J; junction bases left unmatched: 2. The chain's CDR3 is CSAGTSGRELFF. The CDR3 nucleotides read TGCAGCGCAGGGACTAGCGGGAGGGAGCTGTTTTTT.

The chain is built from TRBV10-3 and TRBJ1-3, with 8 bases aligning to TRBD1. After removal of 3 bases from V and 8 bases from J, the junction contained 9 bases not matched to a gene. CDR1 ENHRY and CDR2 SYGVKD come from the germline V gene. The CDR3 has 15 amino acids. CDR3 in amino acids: CAISDLGQGRDTIYF. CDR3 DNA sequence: TGTGCCATCAGTGACCTCGGACAGGGCAGAGACACCATATATTTT.

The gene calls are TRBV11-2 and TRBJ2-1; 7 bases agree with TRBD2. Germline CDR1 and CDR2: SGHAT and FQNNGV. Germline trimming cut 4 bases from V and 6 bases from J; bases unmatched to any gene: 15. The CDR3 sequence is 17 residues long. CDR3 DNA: TGTGCCAGCAGCTCTTTAGGGCTAGCGGTGCGTGGCAATGAGCAGTTCTTC. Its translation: CASSSLGLAVRGNEQFF. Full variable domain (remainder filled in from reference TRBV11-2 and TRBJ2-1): EAGVAQSPRYKIIEKRQSVAFWCNPISGHATLYWYQQILGQGPKLLIQFQNNGVVDDSQLPKDRFSAERLKGVDSTLKIQPAKLEDSAVYLCASSSLGLAVRGNEQFFGPGTRLTVL.

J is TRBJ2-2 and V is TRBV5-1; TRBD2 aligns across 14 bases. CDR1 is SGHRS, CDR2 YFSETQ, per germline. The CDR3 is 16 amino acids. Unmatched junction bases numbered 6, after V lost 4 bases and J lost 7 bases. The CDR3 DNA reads TGCGCCAGCAGCGTGGGACTAGCGGGAGCCATCGGGGAGCTGTTTTTT. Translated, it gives CASSVGLAGAIGELFF. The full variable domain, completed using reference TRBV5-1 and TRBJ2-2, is KAGVTQTPRYLIKTRGQQVTLSCSPISGHRSVSWYQQTPGQGLQFLFEYFSETQRNKGNFPGRFSGRQFSNSRSEMNVSTLELGDSALYLCASSVGLAGAIGELFFGEGSRLTVL.

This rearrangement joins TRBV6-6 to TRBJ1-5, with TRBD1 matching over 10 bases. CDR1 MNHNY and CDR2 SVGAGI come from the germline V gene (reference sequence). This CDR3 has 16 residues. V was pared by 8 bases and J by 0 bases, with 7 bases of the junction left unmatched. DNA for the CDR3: TGTGCCAGCCGGGACAGGGGTCCGTATAGCAATCAGCCCCAGCATTTT. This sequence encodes CASRDRGPYSNQPQHF.

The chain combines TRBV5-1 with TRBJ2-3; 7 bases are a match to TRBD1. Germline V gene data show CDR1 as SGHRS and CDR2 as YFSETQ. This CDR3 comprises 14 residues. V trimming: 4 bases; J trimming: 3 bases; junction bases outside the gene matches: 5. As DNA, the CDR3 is TGCGCCAGCAGCCCCGGGACAGAGACAGATACGCAGTATTTT. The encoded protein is CASSPGTETDTQYF.

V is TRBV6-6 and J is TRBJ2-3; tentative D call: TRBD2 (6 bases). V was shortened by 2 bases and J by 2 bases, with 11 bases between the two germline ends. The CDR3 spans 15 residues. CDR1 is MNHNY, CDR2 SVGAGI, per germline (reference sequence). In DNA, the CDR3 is TGTGCCAGCAGTTACGGGGTAGCGGCCACAGATACGCAGTATTTT. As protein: CASSYGVAATDTQYF.

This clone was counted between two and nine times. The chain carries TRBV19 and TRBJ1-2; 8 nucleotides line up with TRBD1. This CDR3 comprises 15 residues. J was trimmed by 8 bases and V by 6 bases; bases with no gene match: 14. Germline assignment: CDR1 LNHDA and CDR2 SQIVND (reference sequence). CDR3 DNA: TGTGCCAGTAGCCGGGACAGGAGTTGGATCGGCGGCTACACCTTC. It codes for CASSRDRSWIGGYTF.